The 3 T cell receptor beta chains below come from one sample, sequenced in a study of early T cells in non-severe SARS-CoV-2 infection. TCRdb ran MiXCR on the 5' RACE reads and lists one entry per CDR3 protein. Here the sample spans tens of thousands of distinct CDR3 sequences, about 9.3% being singletons. Material: whole blood. These receptors came from an adult who was a healthcare worker with PCR-confirmed SARS-CoV-2 infection or an uninfected control (not recorded which).

This clonotype was counted ten times or more. The chain carries TRBV20-1 and TRBJ1-6; D is ambiguous. The CDR3 runs 15 residues. Trimming cost V 6 bases and J 0 bases, with 12 bases left between them. Germline CDR1 DFQATT, CDR2 SNEGSKA (reference sequence). The CDR3 region is CSAERTSSYNSPLHF. In nucleotides, the CDR3 is TGCAGTGCCGAGAGGACTAGCTCCTATAATTCACCCCTCCACTTT.

There are a few counts of this clonotype. The chain has TRBV12-3 or TRBV12-4 and TRBJ2-3, with unresolved D. Deletions cut 7 bases from V and 0 bases from J, with 14 bases between. This CDR3 is built from 15 residues. The CDR3 sequence is CASTDQDLSTDTQYF. CDR3 bases: TGTGCCAGCACCGACCAGGATCTGAGCACAGATACGCAGTATTTT.

The table lists this clonotype with many counts. This chain joins TRBV12-3 or TRBV12-4 and TRBJ1-1; D not resolved. The V gene lost 3 bases and the J gene lost 4 bases, with 12 bases spanning the gap. CDR3 length equals 14 residues. CDR3 in amino acids: CASSLAWGSTEAFF. Written as DNA, the CDR3 is TGTGCCAGCAGTTTGGCTTGGGGTTCCACTGAAGCTTTCTTT.